The present entry profiles one T cell receptor (beta chain) with its context. The data were produced by immunoSEQ multiplex PCR, yet TCRdb's version contains in-frame clones alone and is incomplete. Among 55,000 to 70,000 clones listed, over 75% were seen once. The entry originates in a study of blood T cell repertoires in COVID-19. Background on the study: T cells, B-cell-depleted T cells, or PBMCs provided the cDNA or gDNA that served as material.

CDR1 is KGHSH and CDR2 is LQKENI in the germline V gene. V lost 4 bases and J 2 bases, leaving 17 bases between the germline ends. The CDR3 has 17 residues. Sequenced input: peripheral blood. J is TRBJ2-2 and V is TRBV18, with D maybe TRBD1 (6 bases). The receptor's source is a man in his sixties with acute or convalescent COVID-19. The CDR3 here is CASSLQGGQINTGELFF. The CDR3 DNA reads TGTGCCAGCTCACTCCAAGGTGGACAGATTAACACCGGGGAGCTGTTTTTT.